These T cell receptor beta chains were read from a single sample in a study of CD8 T cells in Susac syndrome. Each CDR3 protein is one row after TCRdb ran MiXCR on the immunoSEQ multiplex PCR reads. Of about 200,000 distinct CDR3 sequences listed, roughly 95% are singletons. Sequencing input: CD4+ T cells from PBMCs. Every receptor here comes from a human donor in good health. The conserved cysteine and the conserved F or W are not part of the CDR3 here. A D gene is named only where the DNA matches it firmly. Clone size is not always given. Where it is, it says once, few, many or a class for expanded clones.

NA,NA,TRBV2,ASSEASILDRNEAF
TRBD1,NA,TRBV6-4,ASSERQGRETQY
NA,NA,TRBV5-1,ASSLFGGDNTEAF
NA,NA,TRBV29-1,SAVSQDYYEQY
NA,NA,TRBV7-2,ASSPPGLNNEQF
NA,NA,TRBV15,ATSRALPGAGAETQY
TRBD2,few,TRBV12-3/TRBV12-4,ASSRSGSSYNEQF
TRBD1,NA,TRBV29-1,SAITGDGQPQH
NA,NA,TRBV20-1,SARDPQEQGNQPQH
NA,NA,TRBV28,ASTVSGHEQF
NA,NA,TRBV6-5,ASTDALNTDTQY
TRBD1,NA,TRBV7-3,ASGVDREDGYT
NA,NA,TRBV28,ASSLTGEKLF
NA,NA,TRBV29-1,SVTEGSGNQPQH
TRBD2,NA,TRBV6-2/TRBV6-3,ASRGLATDTQY
NA,NA,TRBV29-1,SVGDPRGGILDTEAF
TRBD2,once,TRBV30,AWTRLAGVTGELF
NA,NA,TRBV5-1,ASSLVGAGVNTEAF
NA,NA,TRBV9,ASSVGAAQETQY
TRBD1,NA,TRBV18,ASSPDREQPQH
NA,NA,TRBV4-3,ASSQETGSPLH
TRBD1,NA,TRBV29-1,SVDGTGVLGEAF
NA,NA,TRBV29-1,SVERGLTGELF
TRBD1,NA,TRBV29-1,SVKRQGSESTGELF
TRBD1,once,TRBV2,ASSRDRGNYGYT
NA,NA,TRBV27,ASSFGARYDQPQH
TRBD1,NA,TRBV12-3/TRBV12-4,ASKRGTALNEKLF
NA,NA,TRBV6-5,AARTDSTDTQY
NA,NA,TRBV4-2,ASSQDSQGGHNEQF
NA,NA,TRBV20-1,SASRGGGQPQH
NA,NA,TRBV5-1,ASSVDSLMNTEAF
NA,NA,TRBV5-6,ASSPGRDPGSPLH
NA,NA,TRBV4-2,ASRGLRGQGQETQY
TRBD1,NA,TRBV3-1,ASSQENRGRSPLH
TRBD1,NA,TRBV12-3/TRBV12-4,ASSLRDSSYEQY
NA,NA,TRBV18,ASSLGPGLDEQY
NA,NA,TRBV10-3,ANQGEAF
TRBD1,NA,TRBV9,ASSPGTEPYGYT
NA,NA,TRBV9,ASSVAVGATNTEAF
TRBD1,NA,TRBV3-1,ASSHGGTGGSSTEAF
TRBD1,once,TRBV6-5,ASSYGTALN
TRBD1,NA,TRBV29-1,SVEGGTGMSYGYT
NA,NA,TRBV3-1,ASSQGPNKETQY
TRBD1,once,TRBV3-1,ASSQIRQGHGYT
NA,NA,TRBV29-1,SVAPATDSGNTIY
NA,NA,TRBV4-3,ASSQDWGQAADTQY
NA,NA,TRBV20-1,SARETEAF
NA,NA,TRBV2,ASSGVNSNQPQH
NA,NA,TRBV5-1,ASSLRQSYNEQF
NA,NA,TRBV20-1,SASDRRNEKLF
NA,NA,TRBV3-1,ASSHQPGEQF
NA,NA,TRBV30,AWTPNTGELF
NA,NA,TRBV12-3/TRBV12-4,ASSSRALSYGYT
NA,NA,TRBV19,ASTRQGINQPQH
TRBD1,NA,TRBV18,ASSPSGGQYEQY
NA,NA,TRBV6-6,ASSRSPQGTDGYT